The 20 T cell receptor beta chains reported below all come from one sample, sequenced in a study of blood T cell repertoires in COVID-19. Sequencing used immunoSEQ multiplex PCR; TCRdb keeps in-frame clones, though not all of them. Of 30,000 to 40,000 clones listed, approximately 86% are singletons. Sequenced: peripheral blood. Source of these receptors: an older woman with active COVID-19.

V and J are TRBV5-4 and TRBJ2-3; possibly TRBD2 for D (6 bases). The CDR3 loop spans 14 amino acids. Germline values: CDR1 SGHNT, CDR2 YYREEE (reference sequence). V was pared by 0 bases and J by 6 bases, with 11 bases between. CDR3 loop: CASSLATSFDTQYF. CDR3 DNA sequence: TGTGCCAGCAGCTTGGCCACTAGCTTCGATACGCAGTATTTT.

The chain is built from TRBV28 and TRBJ2-5; 8 nucleotides align to TRBD2. Germline V gene lookup returns CDR1 MDHEN and CDR2 SYDVKM. This CDR3 has 14 amino acids. V shed 11 bases, J shed 4 bases, and the junction held 12 bases outside the gene matches. This chain's CDR3 is CASSPGGGRETQYF. The CDR3 coding sequence is TGTGCCTCCTCCCCGGGGGGGGGCCGAGAGACCCAGTACTTC.

The V and J genes are TRBV2 and TRBJ2-3, with 10 nucleotides matching TRBD2. The germline gives CDR1 SNHLY, CDR2 FYNNEI. The junction had 12 bases not matched to a gene; V was cut back by 7 bases and J by 8 bases. CDR3 size: 15 residues. The CDR3 nucleotides read TGTGCCAGCACGGTCCTAGCGGGGGAATCGAGTACGCAGTATTTT. Encoded protein: CASTVLAGESSTQYF.

J is TRBJ2-3 and V is TRBV28, with 12 bases that match TRBD2. Per the germline V gene, CDR1 is MDHEN and CDR2 is SYDVKM. V lost 8 bases and J lost 5; bases outside the gene matches: 8. The CDR3 spans 15 residues. CDR3 region: CASGSSGGAVDTQYF. CDR3 bases: TGTGCCAGCGGATCTAGCGGGGGGGCCGTAGATACGCAGTATTTT.

This chain uses TRBV12-3 or TRBV12-4 with TRBJ1-4; D call uncertain. The CDR3 totals 13 residues. Trimming stripped 6 bases from V and 0 bases from J, with 5 bases between. Here the CDR3 DNA reads TGTGCCAGCAGAGACACAACTAATGAAAAACTGTTTTTT. Residues: CASRDTTNEKLFF.

This chain connects TRBV5-1 to TRBJ1-5; 8 bases map to TRBD1. CDR3 size: 14 residues. CDR1 is SGHRS and CDR2 is YFSETQ in the germline V gene. V lost 0 bases, J lost 6 bases, and 2 bases stayed unmatched. Here the CDR3 reads CASSLGDRSQPQHF. For the CDR3, the DNA is TGCGCCAGCAGCTTGGGGGACAGGTCTCAGCCCCAGCATTTT.

This clone has more than one count but fewer than ten. The chain carries TRBV9 and TRBJ2-3; perhaps TRBD2 as D (6 bases). CDR1 is SGDLS and CDR2 is YYNGEE in the germline V gene. V was cut by 2 bases and J by 0 bases, with 10 bases left in between. CDR3 length equals 15 residues. CDR3 amino acids: CASSVGGISTDTQYF. DNA for the CDR3: TGTGCCAGCAGCGTCGGGGGAATTAGCACAGATACGCAGTATTTT.

The rearrangement links TRBV9 to TRBJ1-1; TRBD1 is a possible D gene (6 bases). The CDR3 is 17 amino acids. Germline V gene sequence: CDR1 SGDLS, CDR2 YYNGEE. The V end lost 3 bases, the J end lost 3 bases, and 21 bases lay between the germline ends. The CDR3 DNA sequence: TGTGCCAGCAGCGCCGGGGGGCGGGGGGCGCTGGACACTGAAGCTTTCTTT. This encodes CASSAGGRGALDTEAFF.

This sequence joins TRBV30 and TRBJ1-1; D gene uncertain. CDR1 is GTSNPN and CDR2 is SVGIG in the germline V gene (reference sequence). The CDR3 extends over 12 amino acids. This CDR3 is CAWGPMNTEAFF. CDR3 bases: TGTGCTTGGGGTCCTATGAACACTGAAGCTTTCTTT. The entire variable domain, with the rest obtained from reference TRBV30 and TRBJ1-1, is as follows: SQTIHQWPATLVQPVGSPLSLECTVEGTSNPNLYWYRQAAGRGLQLLFYSVGIGQISSEVPQNLSASRPQDRQFILSSKKLLLSDSGFYLCAWGPMNTEAFFGQGTRLTVV.

CDR3 DNA: TGTGCCAGCAGCTTAGGAGGAATAGCCTATGAGCAGTTCTTC. The encoded protein is CASSLGGIAYEQFF. The chain couples TRBV7-2 to TRBJ2-1; D gene ambiguous. Germline V gene lookup returns CDR1 SGHTA and CDR2 FQGNSA. V lost 1 base and J 8 bases, leaving 12 bases between the germline ends. This CDR3 comprises 14 residues.

The genes are TRBV9 and TRBJ2-7; 9 bases match TRBD2. The length of the CDR3 is 15 residues. The germline V gene has CDR1 SGDLS and CDR2 YYNGEE. The V gene end was trimmed by 0 bases and the J gene end by 2 bases; junction bases not matched to a gene: 3. The CDR3 DNA sequence: TGTGCCAGCAGCGTAGATACTAGCGGGCCCTACGAGCAGTACTTC. It codes for CASSVDTSGPYEQYF. Filled out from reference TRBV9 and TRBJ2-7, the complete variable domain reads DSGVTQTPKHLITATGQRVTLRCSPRSGDLSVYWYQQSLDQGLQFLIQYYNGEERAKGNILERFSAQQFPDLHSELNLSSLELGDSALYFCASSVDTSGPYEQYFGPGTRLTVT.

This rearrangement joins TRBV28 to TRBJ2-3; TRBD2 matches at 9 bases. J was trimmed by 1 base and V by 2 bases; bases with no gene match: 4. This CDR3 region has 16 residues. Germline lookup yields CDR1 MDHEN and CDR2 SYDVKM. The CDR3 here is CASSLVLAGGTDTQYF. Written as DNA, the CDR3 is TGTGCCAGCAGTTTAGTCTTAGCGGGGGGCACAGATACGCAGTATTTT.

V usage is TRBV5-1 and J usage is TRBJ1-1; D is undetermined. This CDR3 comprises 13 residues. Trimming pared 4 bases from V and 10 bases from J, leaving 17 bases between. Per the germline V gene, CDR1 is SGHRS and CDR2 is YFSETQ. The CDR3 reads CASSQDGVRGAFF. CDR3 nucleotides: TGCGCCAGCAGCCAGGACGGGGTTCGAGGAGCTTTCTTT.

This chain connects TRBV6-5 to TRBJ2-7, with a tentative D call TRBD2 (6 bases). V was trimmed by 0 bases and J by 3 bases, leaving 12 bases between them. The germline V gene encodes CDR1 MNHEY and CDR2 SVGAGI. The CDR3 loop spans 15 amino acids. The CDR3 sequence is CASSYSGGSYYEQYF. DNA of the CDR3: TGTGCCAGCAGTTACTCTGGGGGGAGCTACTACGAGCAGTACTTC.

This chain joins TRBV5-1 and TRBJ2-3; 10 bases map to TRBD2. Germline V gene sequence: CDR1 SGHRS, CDR2 YFSETQ. V was pared by 1 base and J by 6 bases, with 8 bases of the junction left unmatched. The length of the CDR3 is 16 residues. The DNA for the CDR3 is TGCGCCAGCAGCTTGAAGGAAGCGGGGGGGCTGGATACGCAGTATTTT. Translating gives CASSLKEAGGLDTQYF.

This chain connects TRBV18 to TRBJ2-7; 10 nucleotides agree with TRBD1. Germline V gives CDR1 KGHSH, CDR2 LQKENI. The ends lost 4 bases at V and 4 bases at J; junction bases unmatched: 7. This CDR3 comprises 15 residues. The CDR3 nucleotides are TGTGCCAGCTCACGGGAGAGACAGGGGGCGTACGAGCAGTACTTC. It specifies CASSRERQGAYEQYF.

The rearrangement uses TRBV6-6 and TRBJ1-1, with D uncertain. V was shortened by 2 bases and J by 5 bases, with 15 bases between the two germline ends. Germline loops: CDR1 MNHNY, CDR2 SVGAGI (reference sequence). CDR3 length: 15 amino acids. This CDR3 is CASSYPAAAETEAFF. Written as DNA, the CDR3 is TGTGCCAGCAGTTACCCCGCGGCAGCGGAGACTGAAGCTTTCTTT.

V is TRBV4-2 and J is TRBJ2-3, with D unresolved. V lost 1 base to trimming and J lost 3 bases, with 8 bases between them. This CDR3 contains 14 residues. Germline V lookup: CDR1 LGHNA, CDR2 YNFKEQ. The CDR3: CASSQALFTDTQYF. CDR3 DNA sequence: TGTGCCAGCAGCCAAGCCTTATTTACAGATACGCAGTATTTT.

This sequence joins TRBV5-1 and TRBJ2-5, with 8 positions matching TRBD2. Germline V gene lookup returns CDR1 SGHRS and CDR2 YFSETQ. With 4 bases clipped from V and 2 bases from J, the junction kept 4 bases outside the gene matches. The CDR3 sequence is 14 residues long. The CDR3 is CASSQPSGQETQYF. The CDR3 nucleotides read TGCGCCAGCAGCCAACCTAGCGGGCAAGAGACCCAGTACTTC.

The chain has TRBV6-5 and TRBJ1-6; D unresolved. The CDR3 covers 15 residues. In germline, CDR1 is MNHEY, CDR2 SVGAGI. V lost 0 bases to trimming and J lost 1 base, with 4 bases between them. The CDR3 DNA is TGTGCCAGCAGTTACTCAATATCCTATAATTCACCCCTCCACTTT. It encodes CASSYSISYNSPLHF.